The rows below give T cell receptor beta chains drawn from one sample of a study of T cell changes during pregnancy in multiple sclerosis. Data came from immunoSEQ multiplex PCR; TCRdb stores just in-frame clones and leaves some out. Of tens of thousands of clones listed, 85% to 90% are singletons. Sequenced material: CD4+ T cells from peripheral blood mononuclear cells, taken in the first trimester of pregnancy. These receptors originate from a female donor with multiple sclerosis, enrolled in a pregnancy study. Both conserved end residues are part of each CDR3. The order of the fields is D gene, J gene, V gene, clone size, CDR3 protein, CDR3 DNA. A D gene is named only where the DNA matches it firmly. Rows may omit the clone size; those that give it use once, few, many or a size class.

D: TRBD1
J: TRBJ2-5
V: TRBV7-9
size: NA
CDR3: CASSLGGRGLEKTQYF
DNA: TGTGCCAGCAGCTTAGGGGGCAGGGGGCTCGAAAAGACCCAGTACTTC

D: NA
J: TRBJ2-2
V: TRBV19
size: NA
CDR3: CASKWGDTGELFF
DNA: TGTGCCAGTAAGTGGGGCGACACCGGGGAGCTGTTTTTT

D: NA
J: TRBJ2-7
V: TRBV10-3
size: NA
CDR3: CAITPGGTSEQYF
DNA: TGTGCTATCACTCCAGGCGGGACGTCCGAGCAGTACTTC

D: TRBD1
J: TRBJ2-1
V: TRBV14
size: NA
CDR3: CASSQRWGQGAWNEQFF
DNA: TGTGCCAGCAGCCAAAGGTGGGGACAGGGGGCTTGGAATGAGCAGTTCTTC

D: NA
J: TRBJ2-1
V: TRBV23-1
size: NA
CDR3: CASRRYPRPYEQFF
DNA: TGCGCCAGCAGGCGGTACCCCCGGCCCTATGAGCAGTTCTTC

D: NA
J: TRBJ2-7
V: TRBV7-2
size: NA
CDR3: CASSLDYPYEQYF
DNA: TGTGCCAGCAGCTTAGACTACCCTTACGAGCAGTACTTC

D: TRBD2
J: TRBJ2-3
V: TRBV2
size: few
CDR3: CASSETSGRATDTQYF
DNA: TGTGCCAGCAGTGAGACTAGCGGGAGGGCCACAGATACGCAGTATTTT

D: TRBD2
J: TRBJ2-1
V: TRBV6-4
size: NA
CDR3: CASSVGSGLYNEQFF
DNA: TGTGCCAGCAGTGTCGGGTCGGGACTATACAATGAGCAGTTCTTC

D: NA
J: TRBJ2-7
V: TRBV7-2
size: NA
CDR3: CASSAHYSGQIPYEQYF
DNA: TGTGCCAGCAGCGCCCACTATTCGGGACAAATCCCCTACGAGCAGTACTTC

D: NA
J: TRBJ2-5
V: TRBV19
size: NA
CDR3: CASSPRAGHLQETQYF
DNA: TGTGCCAGTAGTCCCCGAGCTGGACACTTACAAGAGACCCAGTACTTC

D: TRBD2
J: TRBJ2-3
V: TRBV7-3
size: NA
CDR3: CASSLTSGRVADTQYF
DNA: TGTGCCAGCAGCTTGACTAGCGGGAGGGTTGCAGATACGCAGTATTTT

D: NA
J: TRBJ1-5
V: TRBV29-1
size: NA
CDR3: CSAFTDSNQPQHF
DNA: TGCAGCGCCTTCACTGATAGCAATCAGCCCCAGCATTTT

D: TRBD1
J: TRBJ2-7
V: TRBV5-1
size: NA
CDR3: CASSFTGGNEQYF
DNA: TGCGCCAGCAGCTTTACAGGGGGCAACGAGCAGTACTTC

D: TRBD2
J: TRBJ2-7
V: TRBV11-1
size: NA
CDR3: CASSPTTSGSVLVF
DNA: TGTGCCAGCAGCCCGACGACTAGCGGGAGCGTTCTTGTGTTC

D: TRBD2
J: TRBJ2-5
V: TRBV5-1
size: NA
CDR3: CASSLTGTSGQETQYF
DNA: TGCGCCAGCAGCTTAACCGGGACTAGCGGCCAAGAGACCCAGTACTTC

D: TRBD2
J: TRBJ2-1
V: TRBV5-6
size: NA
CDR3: CASSLGRTSRNYNEQFF
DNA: TGTGCCAGCAGCTTGGGAAGGACTAGCAGGAACTACAATGAGCAGTTCTTC

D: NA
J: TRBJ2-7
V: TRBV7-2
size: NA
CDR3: CASSLGGYGQYF
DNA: TGTGCCAGCAGCTTAGGAGGGTACGGGCAGTACTTC

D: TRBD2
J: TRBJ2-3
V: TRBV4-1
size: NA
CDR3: CASSQGEREGADTQYF
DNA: TGCGCCAGCAGCCAAGGGGAGCGGGAGGGCGCAGATACGCAGTATTTT

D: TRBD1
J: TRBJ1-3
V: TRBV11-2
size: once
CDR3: CASSYVTGALSGNTIYF
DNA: TGTGCCAGCAGCTACGTGACAGGGGCCCTCTCTGGAAACACCATATATTTT

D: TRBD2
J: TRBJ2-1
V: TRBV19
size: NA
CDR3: CASELAGGPRRQFF
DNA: TGTGCCAGCGAACTAGCGGGAGGGCCTCGAAGGCAGTTCTTC

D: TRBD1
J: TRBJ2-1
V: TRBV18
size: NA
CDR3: CASSPRDRSYNEQFF
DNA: TGTGCCAGCTCCCCCCGGGACAGATCCTACAATGAGCAGTTCTTC

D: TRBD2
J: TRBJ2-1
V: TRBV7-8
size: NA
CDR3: CASRGHAGGSGEQFF
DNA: TGTGCCAGCAGGGGTCATGCGGGAGGTTCGGGAGAGCAGTTCTTC

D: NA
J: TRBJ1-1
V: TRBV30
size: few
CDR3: CAWSVGLPGTEAFF
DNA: TGTGCCTGGAGTGTTGGTTTGCCCGGCACTGAAGCTTTCTTT

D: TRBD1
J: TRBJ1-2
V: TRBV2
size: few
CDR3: CASSGQGNGYTF
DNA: TGTGCCAGCAGTGGACAGGGGAATGGCTACACCTTC

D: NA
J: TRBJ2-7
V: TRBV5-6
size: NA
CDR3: CASSRDPYEQYF
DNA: TGTGCCAGCAGCCGGGATCCCTACGAGCAGTACTTC

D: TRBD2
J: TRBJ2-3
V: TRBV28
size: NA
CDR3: CASSPYPSGTSMSDTQYF
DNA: TGTGCCAGCAGCCCGTACCCTAGCGGGACCTCCATGTCAGATACGCAGTATTTT

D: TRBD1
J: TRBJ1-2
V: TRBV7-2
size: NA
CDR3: CASSWDRDPIGYTF
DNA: TGTGCCAGCAGCTGGGACAGGGATCCTATTGGCTACACCTTC

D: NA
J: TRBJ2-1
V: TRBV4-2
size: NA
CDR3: CASRVVATTLNEQFF
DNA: TGTGCCAGCAGAGTTGTAGCGACTACTCTCAATGAGCAGTTCTTC

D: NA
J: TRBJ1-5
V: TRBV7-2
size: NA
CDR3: CASSLGGTNQPQHF
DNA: TGTGCCAGCAGCTTAGGCGGCACCAATCAGCCCCAGCATTTT

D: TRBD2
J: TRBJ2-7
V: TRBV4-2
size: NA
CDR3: CASSQGDYSYEQYF
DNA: TGTGCCAGCAGCCAGGGGGACTACTCCTACGAGCAGTACTTC

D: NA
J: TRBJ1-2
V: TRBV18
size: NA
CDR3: CASSPGGTLQTRGYTF
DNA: TGTGCCAGCTCACCGGGGGGAACTCTCCAAACAAGGGGCTACACCTTC

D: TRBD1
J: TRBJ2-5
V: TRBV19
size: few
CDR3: CASSIGDRETQYF
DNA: TGTGCCAGTAGTATCGGGGACAGGGAGACCCAGTACTTC

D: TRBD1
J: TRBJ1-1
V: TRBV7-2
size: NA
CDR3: CASSPQSLDRGTEAFF
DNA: TGTGCCAGCAGCCCCCAATCCCTAGACAGGGGCACTGAAGCTTTCTTT

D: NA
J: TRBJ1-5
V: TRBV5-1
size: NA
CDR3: CASKSLGRENQPQHF
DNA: TGCGCCAGCAAGTCGCTTGGACGGGAGAATCAGCCCCAGCATTTT

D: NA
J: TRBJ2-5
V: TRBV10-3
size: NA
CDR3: CAISVSPLQETQYF
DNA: TGTGCCATCAGTGTATCTCCTCTCCAAGAGACCCAGTACTTC

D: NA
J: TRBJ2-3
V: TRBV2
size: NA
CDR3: CASSEAHTDTQYF
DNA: TGTGCCAGCAGTGAGGCACACACAGATACGCAGTATTTT

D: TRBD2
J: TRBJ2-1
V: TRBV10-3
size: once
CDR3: CAISESTSVSSYNEQFF
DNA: TGTGCCATCAGTGAGTCCACTAGCGTAAGCTCCTACAATGAGCAGTTCTTC

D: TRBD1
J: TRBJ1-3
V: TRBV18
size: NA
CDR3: CASSQGTGTDSGNTIYF
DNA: TGTGCCAGCTCACAGGGGACCGGGACAGACTCTGGAAACACCATATATTTT

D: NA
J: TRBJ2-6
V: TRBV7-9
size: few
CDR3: CASSLQAAGANVLTF
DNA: TGTGCCAGCAGCTTACAGGCAGCCGGGGCCAACGTCCTGACTTTC